The sequence of this T cell receptor beta chain was determined in a study of T cell changes during pregnancy in multiple sclerosis. CDR1 and CDR2 from the germline V gene are MNHEY and SMNVEV (reference sequence). The CDR3 consists of 15 residues. The ends lost 4 bases at V and 4 bases at J; junction bases unmatched: 9. Sequenced by immunoSEQ multiplex PCR; TCRdb stores in-frame clones only, minus some. The data show some 60,000 clones, with over 75% seen just once and approximately 2% held by the top ten. The input for sequencing was peripheral blood, taken after pregnancy. The J gene is TRBJ1-2, the V gene TRBV27; TRBD1 aligns across 7 bases. This receptor was taken from a female donor with multiple sclerosis, enrolled in a pregnancy study. The CDR3 DNA sequence: TGTGCCAGCAGTTCAGTGGGGACAGCTGTCTATGGCTACACCTTC. It encodes CASSSVGTAVYGYTF.